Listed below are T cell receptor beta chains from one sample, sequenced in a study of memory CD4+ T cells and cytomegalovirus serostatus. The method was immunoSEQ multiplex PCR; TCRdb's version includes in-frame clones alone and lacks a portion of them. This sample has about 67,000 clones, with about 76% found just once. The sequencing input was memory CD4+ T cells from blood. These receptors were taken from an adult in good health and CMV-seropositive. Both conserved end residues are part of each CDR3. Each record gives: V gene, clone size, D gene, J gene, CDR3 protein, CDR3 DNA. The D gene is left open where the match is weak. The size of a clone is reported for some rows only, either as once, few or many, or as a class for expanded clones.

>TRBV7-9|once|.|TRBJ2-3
CASSFSGADTQYF
TGTGCCAGCAGCTTTTCGGGCGCAGATACGCAGTATTTT
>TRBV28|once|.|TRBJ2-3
CASSSGGDSQYF
TGTGCCAGCAGCTCTGGTGGAGATTCGCAGTATTTT
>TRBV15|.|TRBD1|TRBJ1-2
CATSRQGASSYGYTF
TGTGCCACCAGCAGACAGGGGGCCTCGAGCTATGGCTACACCTTC
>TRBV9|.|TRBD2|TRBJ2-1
CASSPLGLAGVDEQFF
TGTGCCAGCAGCCCCCTGGGACTAGCGGGAGTCGATGAGCAGTTCTTC
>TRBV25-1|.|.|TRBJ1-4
CASSDSSRDANEKLFF
TGTGCCAGCAGTGATTCCTCCAGGGATGCTAATGAAAAACTGTTTTTT
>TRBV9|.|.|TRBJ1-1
CASSLSPNTEAFF
TGTGCCAGCAGCTTGAGTCCGAACACTGAAGCTTTCTTT
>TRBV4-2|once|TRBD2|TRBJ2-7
CASSQDWGLADSSYEQYF
TGTGCCAGCAGCCAAGATTGGGGACTAGCGGACTCCTCCTACGAGCAGTACTTC
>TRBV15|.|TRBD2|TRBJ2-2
CATSRGTSGAGELFF
TGTGCCACCAGCAGAGGGACTAGCGGGGCAGGGGAGCTGTTTTTT
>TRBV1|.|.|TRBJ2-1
CTSSQDLRRQSNEQFF
TGCACCAGCAGCCAAGATCTTAGGCGACAATCCAATGAGCAGTTCTTC
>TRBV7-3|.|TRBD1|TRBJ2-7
CASSVKWDSEQYF
TGTGCCAGCAGCGTAAAATGGGACAGCGAGCAGTACTTC
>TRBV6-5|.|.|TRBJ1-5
CASSYNRGPDQPQHF
TGTGCCAGCAGTTACAACAGAGGGCCCGATCAGCCCCAGCATTTT
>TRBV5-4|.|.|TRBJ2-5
CASSLISSETQYF
TGTGCCAGCAGCTTAATTTCATCCGAGACCCAGTACTTC
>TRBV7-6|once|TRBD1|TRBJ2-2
CASSWGQGGTGELFF
TGTGCCAGCAGCTGGGGACAGGGCGGGACCGGGGAGCTGTTTTTT
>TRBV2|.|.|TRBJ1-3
CASSDGRASRNTIYF
TGTGCCAGCAGTGACGGCAGGGCTTCCCGAAACACCATATATTTT
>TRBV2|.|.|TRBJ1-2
CASSDGRSRREGGYTF
TGTGCCAGCAGTGATGGCCGCTCAAGGAGGGAAGGTGGCTACACCTTC
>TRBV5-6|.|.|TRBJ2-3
CASSLASTADRGTDTQYF
TGTGCCAGCAGCTTGGCGTCGACGGCAGACAGAGGCACAGATACGCAGTATTTT
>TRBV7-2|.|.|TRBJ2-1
CASSLLPHGYNEQFF
TGTGCCAGCAGCTTATTACCCCATGGGTACAATGAGCAGTTCTTC
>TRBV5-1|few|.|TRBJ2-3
CASSQVGGGTADTQYF
TGCGCCAGCAGCCAAGTAGGGGGAGGGACCGCAGATACGCAGTATTTT
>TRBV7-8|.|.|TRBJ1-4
CASSLAGYGEKLFF
TGTGCCAGCAGCTTAGCAGGGTACGGGGAAAAACTGTTTTTT
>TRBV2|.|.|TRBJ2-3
CASKEGATTDTQYF
TGTGCCAGCAAGGAGGGCGCAACCACAGATACGCAGTATTTT
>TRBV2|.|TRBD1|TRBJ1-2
CASSGDSPYGYTF
TGTGCCAGCAGTGGGGACAGTCCCTATGGCTACACCTTC
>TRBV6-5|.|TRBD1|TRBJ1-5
CASRRGQGRGQPQHF
TGTGCCAGCAGGAGGGGACAGGGAAGAGGTCAGCCCCAGCATTTT
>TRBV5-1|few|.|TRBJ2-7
CASSLGGSGYYEQYF
TGCGCCAGCAGCTTGGGGGGGAGCGGTTACTACGAGCAGTACTTC
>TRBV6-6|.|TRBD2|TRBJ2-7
CASSYESSGRTYEQYF
TGTGCCAGCAGTTATGAGAGTAGCGGGAGGACATACGAGCAGTACTTC
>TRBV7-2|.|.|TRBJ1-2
CASSLGELANYGYTF
TGTGCCAGCAGCTTAGGGGAACTGGCTAACTATGGCTACACCTTC
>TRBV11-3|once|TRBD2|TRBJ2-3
CASSLGTSGRTDTQYF
TGTGCCAGCAGCTTAGGTACTAGCGGCCGCACAGATACGCAGTATTTT